The 25 T cell receptor beta chains below come from one sample, sequenced in a study of blood T cell repertoires in COVID-19. Some clones are missing from TCRdb's copy, which holds only in-frame ones; the method was immunoSEQ multiplex PCR. The data contain over 200,000 clones, about 91% of them singletons. The specimen was peripheral blood. These receptors came from a middle-aged woman with acute or convalescent COVID-19.

This chain uses TRBV5-1 with TRBJ1-3; the D is unclear. This CDR3 has 14 amino acids. The V gene's germline CDR1 is SGHRS and CDR2 YFSETQ. V dropped 3 bases and J dropped 0 bases, with 7 bases sitting between them. The CDR3 is CASSSASSGNTIYF. In DNA, the CDR3 is TGCGCCAGCAGCTCTGCCAGCTCTGGAAACACCATATATTTT.

This chain joins TRBV19 and TRBJ1-5; possibly TRBD1 for D (5 bases). The CDR3 is 17 residues long. CDR1 LNHDA and CDR2 SQIVND come from the germline V gene (reference sequence). Trimming took 0 bases from V and 3 from J, leaving 15 bases between them. The CDR3 DNA follows: TGTGCCAGTAGTATAGATTGGGAAGGGGATGACAATCAGCCCCAGCATTTT. Protein: CASSIDWEGDDNQPQHF.

The chain couples TRBV2 to TRBJ1-2; D ambiguous. V lost 4 bases and J 12 bases, leaving 18 bases between the germline ends. Germline loops: CDR1 SNHLY, CDR2 FYNNEI. This CDR3 spans 13 amino acids. The CDR3 nucleotides read TGTGCCAGCAGTGTACGAGACACCAGCAAGGACACCTTC. It yields the protein CASSVRDTSKDTF.

V and J are TRBV3-1 (or the pseudogene TRBV3-2) and TRBJ2-2, with 9 bases fitting TRBD2. The germline gives CDR1 LGHDT, CDR2 YNNKEL (reference sequence). The CDR3 runs 17 residues. J lost 2 bases, V lost 4 bases, and 8 bases had no gene match. CDR3 sequence (DNA): TGTGCCAGCAGCCGTGGTAGCGGGGGCCTTAACACCGGGGAGCTGTTTTTT. Its translation is CASSRGSGGLNTGELFF.

The genes are TRBV4-2 and TRBJ1-1; possible D gene TRBD1, 5 bases. Trimming took 0 bases from V and 1 from J, leaving 15 bases between them. Looked up from germline, CDR1 is LGHNA and CDR2 is YNFKEQ. The CDR3 has 17 amino acids. CDR3 residues: CASSQEGEGQTNTEAFF. In DNA form, the CDR3 reads TGTGCCAGCAGCCAAGAAGGGGAGGGCCAGACGAACACTGAAGCTTTCTTT.

In regard to this clone: This sample includes further DNA sequences coding for the same CDR3. This rearrangement joins TRBV5-1 to TRBJ2-5; 8 bases are shared with TRBD2. Germline values: CDR1 SGHRS, CDR2 YFSETQ. The CDR3 runs 16 residues. V shed 3 bases, J shed 2 bases, and the junction held 9 bases outside the gene matches. The chain's CDR3 is CASSWASGGEQETQYF. The CDR3 nucleotides are TGCGCCAGCAGCTGGGCTTCCGGGGGGGAACAAGAGACCCAGTACTTC.

The chain recombines TRBV5-1 with TRBJ2-5, with D possibly matching TRBD1 (6 bases). CDR1 is SGHRS and CDR2 is YFSETQ in the germline V gene. V was pared by 0 bases and J by 6 bases, with 18 bases between. The CDR3 extends over 16 amino acids. The CDR3 loop reads CASSLVAGVEFQTQYF. In DNA form, the CDR3 reads TGCGCCAGCAGCTTGGTTGCAGGGGTGGAATTTCAGACCCAGTACTTC. The whole variable domain, remainder taken from reference TRBV5-1 and TRBJ2-5, is KAGVTQTPRYLIKTRGQQVTLSCSPISGHRSVSWYQQTPGQGLQFLFEYFSETQRNKGNFPGRFSGRQFSNSRSEMNVSTLELGDSALYLCASSLVAGVEFQTQYFGPGTRLLVL.

This clone appeared once. The chain uses TRBV27 and TRBJ1-5; 7 bases are shared with TRBD1. Looked up from germline, CDR1 is MNHEY and CDR2 is SMNVEV (reference sequence). V dropped 5 bases and J dropped 6; count of bases not matched to a gene: 7. The CDR3 has 14 amino acids. CDR3 region: CASSLQGPGQPQHF. CDR3 coding DNA: TGTGCCAGCAGTCTACAGGGGCCGGGTCAGCCCCAGCATTTT.

V and J are TRBV10-3 and TRBJ2-5; D perhaps matches TRBD1 (6 bases). Looked up from germline, CDR1 is ENHRY and CDR2 is SYGVKD. Trimming shortened V by 2 bases and J by 4 bases, and 8 bases separated the two germline ends. CDR3 size: 13 residues. CDR3 region: CAISEGRGETQYF. Here the CDR3 DNA reads TGTGCCATCAGTGAGGGCAGGGGAGAGACCCAGTACTTC.

CDR3 residues: CASSIDYSGNTIYF. The CDR3 DNA reads as TGTGCCAGTAGTATAGACTACTCTGGAAACACCATATATTTT. This chain uses TRBV19 with TRBJ1-3, with D unresolved. Germline V gives CDR1 LNHDA, CDR2 SQIVND (reference sequence). The V end lost 0 bases, the J end lost 0 bases, and 3 bases lay between the germline ends. CDR3 size: 14 residues.

The gene calls are TRBV6-6 and TRBJ1-3; TRBD1 agrees at 9 bases. V dropped 2 bases and J dropped 4; count of bases not matched to a gene: 6. CDR1 MNHNY and CDR2 SVGAGI come from the germline V gene (reference sequence). The length of the CDR3 is 16 residues. CDR3 in amino acids: CASSYMSGTGGNTIYF. Here the CDR3 DNA reads TGTGCCAGCAGTTACATGTCCGGGACAGGGGGAAACACCATATATTTT.

The genes are TRBV5-1 and TRBJ1-2; D gene ambiguous. The germline CDR1 and CDR2 sequences are SGHRS and YFSETQ. The CDR3 loop spans 11 amino acids. V lost 3 bases and J 4 bases, leaving 4 bases between the germline ends. The CDR3 here is CASSSSYGYTF. The CDR3 DNA reads TGCGCCAGCAGCTCTAGCTATGGCTACACCTTC.

The CDR3 spells CASSQEHKLYGYTF. CDR3 bases: TGCGCCAGCAGCCAAGAACATAAACTATATGGCTACACCTTC. The chain uses TRBV4-1 and TRBJ1-2; D gene unclear. The germline V gene has CDR1 MGHRA and CDR2 YSYEKL. V lost 0 bases and J 5 bases, leaving 10 bases between the germline ends. The CDR3 covers 14 residues.

The chain recombines TRBV6-4 with TRBJ1-1; maybe TRBD1 (5 bases). Between the trimmed V and J ends, which lost 3 bases and 4 bases, there was a span of 9 bases. The CDR3 length is 13 residues. CDR1 and CDR2 from the germline V gene are MRHNA and SNTAGT. The CDR3 protein is CASSEAQGTEAFF. In DNA form, the CDR3 reads TGTGCCAGCAGTGAGGCGCAGGGCACTGAAGCTTTCTTT.

The rearrangement links TRBV6-5 to TRBJ2-2, with TRBD2 as a possible D gene (6 bases). V was cut by 1 base and J by 4 bases, with 10 bases left in between. Germline assignment: CDR1 MNHEY and CDR2 SVGAGI. The CDR3 length is 15 residues. CDR3 sequence (DNA): TGTGCCAGCAGTTACTTTCGGGGGAGCACCGGGGAGCTGTTTTTT. Residues: CASSYFRGSTGELFF.

This clone has a single count. The V and J genes are TRBV5-1 and TRBJ2-3; D might be TRBD2 (6 bases). The CDR3 contains 15 residues. The V and J ends lost 4 bases and 2 bases respectively, with 14 bases between them. CDR1 is SGHRS and CDR2 is YFSETQ in the germline V gene. The CDR3 loop is CASSHWRGVTDTQYF. CDR3 DNA: TGCGCCAGCAGCCACTGGCGGGGAGTCACAGATACGCAGTATTTT.

V is TRBV5-1 and J is TRBJ2-5; no reliable D call. V was clipped by 0 bases and J by 5 bases, with 5 bases between them. The CDR3 length is 12 residues. Germline V CDR1 and CDR2: SGHRS, YFSETQ. The CDR3 reads CASSLASETQYF. As DNA, the CDR3 is TGCGCCAGCAGCTTGGCCTCGGAGACCCAGTACTTC.

J is TRBJ1-2 and V is TRBV4-1; the match to TRBD1 covers 7 bases. V shed 3 bases, J shed 2 bases, and the junction held 6 bases outside the gene matches. CDR3 length: 15 residues. Germline V gene data show CDR1 as MGHRA and CDR2 as YSYEKL. The CDR3 coding sequence is TGCGCCAGCAGCCATACGGGACAGAAGAACTATGGCTACACCTTC. This gives the protein CASSHTGQKNYGYTF.

V usage is TRBV24-1 and J usage is TRBJ1-1; D not resolved. Trimming left V 4 bases short and J 8 bases short, with 10 bases between. The CDR3 is 12 residues long. Germline V CDR1 and CDR2: KGHDR, SFDVKD. In DNA form, the CDR3 reads TGTGCCACCAGTGAGTCGGGGATGGAAGCTTTCTTT. Translating gives CATSESGMEAFF.

The V call is TRBV2, the J call TRBJ1-2; maybe TRBD1 (5 bases). CDR1 and CDR2 from the germline V gene are SNHLY and FYNNEI. V was pared by 6 bases and J by 4 bases, with 12 bases between. CDR3 length: 13 residues. In DNA form, the CDR3 reads TGTGCCAGCAGGTCCGAAGGGGTCTATGGCTACACCTTC. It codes for CASRSEGVYGYTF.

V gene TRBV18 combines with J gene TRBJ1-5; D remains unclear. Germline V lookup: CDR1 KGHSH, CDR2 LQKENI. The CDR3 extends over 15 amino acids. Trimming shortened V by 2 bases and J by 4 bases, and 12 bases separated the two germline ends. The CDR3 region has the DNA TGTGCCAGCTCACCATCGCTCCCCGGGAATCAGCCCCAGCATTTT. It is translated as CASSPSLPGNQPQHF.

The rearrangement joins TRBV19 to TRBJ1-6, with TRBD1 identical over 8 bases. CDR3 size: 12 residues. The ends lost 7 bases at V and 10 bases at J; junction bases unmatched: 3. Per the germline V gene, CDR1 is LNHDA and CDR2 is SQIVND (reference sequence). CDR3 loop: CASKAGGSPLHF. CDR3 nucleotides: TGTGCCAGTAAGGCAGGGGGCTCACCCCTCCACTTT.

The rearrangement links TRBV6-1 to TRBJ1-2, with D unresolved. Trimming took 1 base from V and 5 from J, leaving 14 bases between them. Germline lookup yields CDR1 MNHNS and CDR2 SASEGT. CDR3 length: 15 amino acids. The CDR3 DNA follows: TGTGCCAGCAGTGAAGGTAGCTCAGTCCTATATGGCTACACCTTC. Protein product: CASSEGSSVLYGYTF.

This clone was picked up one time. The V gene is TRBV25-1, the J gene TRBJ1-5; D not resolved. The CDR3 is 14 residues long. Germline CDR1 and CDR2: MGHDK and SYGVNS. V lost 1 base to trimming and J lost 8 bases, with 12 bases between them. CDR3 region: CASSEWATGEPQHF. DNA of the CDR3: TGTGCCAGCAGTGAATGGGCTACCGGGGAGCCCCAGCATTTT.

This chain links TRBV14 with TRBJ1-3, with D possibly being TRBD1 (6 bases). The CDR3 spans 17 residues. The germline V and J ends were trimmed by 4 bases and 2 bases, with 18 bases remaining between them. The germline gives CDR1 SGHDN, CDR2 FVKESK. The CDR3 is CASSPIDRLLAGNTIYF. The CDR3 DNA reads TGTGCCAGCAGCCCCATTGACAGGTTGCTGGCTGGAAACACCATATATTTT. The full variable domain, in which reference TRBV14 and TRBJ1-3 provide the parts outside the CDR3, is EAGVTQFPSHSVIEKGQTVTLRCDPISGHDNLYWYRRVMGKEIKFLLHFVKESKQDESGMPNNRFLAERTGGTYSTLKVQPAELEDSGVYFCASSPIDRLLAGNTIYFGEGSWLTVV.